This T cell receptor beta chain comes out of a study of identical twins. A universal primer site arose from template switching, and cDNA bore unique molecular identifiers. TCRdb recomputed calls from the 5' RACE reads with MiXCR, one row per CDR3 protein. Of 420,000 or so distinct CDR3 sequences in the sample, around 20% were seen once. With regard to this clonotype: No antigen is known for it.

The CDR3 covers 16 residues. Trimming at V came to 5 bases and at J to 6 bases, leaving 13 bases not matched to a gene. Germline assignment: CDR1 MDHEN and CDR2 SYDVKM. Study-wide results and caveats: Instead of following the same donors, the conclusions were based on cross-sectional statistical analysis. Beta clonotypes that were abundant in cord blood contained fewer insertions, a pattern absent from memory repertoires.

The specimen was naive T cells sorted from blood. The sequence came from a man over 45 in good health. The chain recombines TRBV28 with TRBJ2-7; 10 bases line up with TRBD1. CDR3 in DNA: TGTGCCAGCAGTCAGATTTTAGGGACAGGGGCTGGCGAGCAGTACTTC. Residues: CASSQILGTGAGEQYF.